This T cell receptor beta chain was captured by sequencing in a study of blood T cell repertoires in COVID-19. This table comes from immunoSEQ multiplex PCR, and its TCRdb copy is limited to in-frame clones, with some not included. The sample lists about 360,000 clones; 85% to 90% were seen once. V lost 5 bases to trimming and J lost 9 bases; unmatched junction nucleotides: 8. Germline V gene data show CDR1 as SGHVS and CDR2 as FQNEAQ. The CDR3 length is 15 residues. The receptor comes from a human donor in a cohort sampled during active COVID-19. The rearrangement links TRBV7-8 to TRBJ2-1; 12 bases line up with TRBD2. Sequencing was carried out using peripheral blood. CDR3 in DNA: TGTGCCAGCAGCCATACTAGCGGGGGGCTTCCTGAGCAGTTCTTC. Amino acid sequence: CASSHTSGGLPEQFF. Full variable domain (outside the CDR3, taken from reference TRBV7-8 and TRBJ2-1): GAGVSQSPRYKVAKRGQDVALRCDPISGHVSLFWYQQALGQGPEFLTYFQNEAQLDKSGLPSDRFFAERPEGSVSTLKIQRTQQEDSAVYLCASSHTSGGLPEQFFGPGTRLTVL.